Listed below are T cell receptor beta chains from one sample, sequenced in a study of beta chain features in type 1 diabetes. This table comes from immunoSEQ multiplex PCR, and its TCRdb copy is limited to in-frame clones, with some not included. The table records about 160,000 clones, 7% to 10% of them present only once. Specimen: central memory CD4+ T cells from blood. These receptors were collected from a woman under 30 in good health. CDR3s include the opening cysteine and the closing phenylalanine or tryptophan. The order of the fields is CDR3 DNA, CDR3 protein, J gene, V gene, D gene, clone size, CDR3 length. The D gene is left open where the match is weak. Clone size is stated in some rows and not others, as once, few, many or a class when expanded.

TGTGCCAGCAGCTTACAAGCGGGGGGGTCTTCGGATACGCAGTATTTT CASSLQAGGSSDTQYF TRBJ2-3 TRBV7-3 TRBD2 many 16
TGTGCCAGCTCACCAGTTGAAAGCGCCTCCTCATATACGCAGTATTTT CASSPVESASSYTQYF TRBJ2-3 TRBV18 NA few 16
TGTGCCAGCAGCTTCTCCGGAACAGGGCAAAAGACCCAGTACTTC CASSFSGTGQKTQYF TRBJ2-5 TRBV11-2 NA many 15
TGTGCCAGCAGCTTATATGGGGGGGAGACCCAGTACTTC CASSLYGGETQYF TRBJ2-5 TRBV7-9 NA few 13
TGTGCCAGCAGCCCCCCCAAGCGGGAGTCCGGGGAGCTGTTTTTT CASSPPKRESGELFF TRBJ2-2 TRBV7-9 TRBD2 many 15
TGTGCCAGCAGCTTAGCGTCTAGCGGGGGACTAATAACCGGGGAGCTGTTTTTT CASSLASSGGLITGELFF TRBJ2-2 TRBV7-3 TRBD2 few 18
TGTGCCAGCAAACCCAGCGGGAGTTCAGATACGCAGTATTTT CASKPSGSSDTQYF TRBJ2-3 TRBV2 TRBD2 NA 14
TGTGCCAGCAGCCCCGGACTAGCGGGGGGAGCAGATACGCAGTATTTT CASSPGLAGGADTQYF TRBJ2-3 TRBV6-6 TRBD2 NA 16
TGTGCCAGCAGCCCGGACAGGGCGAACACTGAAGCTTTCTTT CASSPDRANTEAFF TRBJ1-1 TRBV7-8 TRBD1 NA 14
TGTGCCAGCTTCCCCTCAGGGGTGGGGCAAGAGACCCAGTACTTC CASFPSGVGQETQYF TRBJ2-5 TRBV28 NA few 15
TGCGCCAGCAGCCAAGGCCGACAGGGGGCGAGTGGCTACACCTTC CASSQGRQGASGYTF TRBJ1-2 TRBV4-3 TRBD1 NA 15
TGCAGCGGTAAACTAGCGGGGATTTTCAATGAGCAGTTCTTC CSGKLAGIFNEQFF TRBJ2-1 TRBV29-1 TRBD2 few 14
TGTGCCAGCAGCTCGGGGGGAAGCTCCTACGAGCAGTACTTC CASSSGGSSYEQYF TRBJ2-7 TRBV7-2 TRBD2 few 14
TGTGCCAGCAGTGAGACAGAGAATTCACCCCTCCACTTT CASSETENSPLHF TRBJ1-6 TRBV6-4 NA NA 13
TGTGCCAGCAGCTACTGGACTAGCGGGTACGAGCAGTACTTC CASSYWTSGYEQYF TRBJ2-7 TRBV7-2 TRBD2 NA 14
TGTGCCTGGGAGCATCGGAGGGACTTC CAWEHRRDF TRBJ2-7 TRBV30 NA NA 9
TGTGCCTGGAGTCCCTCGGGGACTTCTCGCACAGATACGCAGTATTTT CAWSPSGTSRTDTQYF TRBJ2-3 TRBV30 NA few 16
TGTGCCAGCACTAGCGGGATCACCTACGAGCAGTACTTC CASTSGITYEQYF TRBJ2-7 TRBV13 TRBD2 few 13
TGCGCCAGCAGACTAGCGGGAGCTGAGAATGAGCAGTTCTTC CASRLAGAENEQFF TRBJ2-1 TRBV5-1 TRBD2 few 14
TGTGCCAGCAGCTTATCAGGCTCGCCCACTGAAGCTTTCTTT CASSLSGSPTEAFF TRBJ1-1 TRBV11-2 NA few 14
TGTGCTAGCAGCTTAACAGGGACAGGGAAGGATGAGCAGTTCTTC CASSLTGTGKDEQFF TRBJ2-1 TRBV7-7 TRBD1 few 15
TGTGCCAGCAGCGAGACAGGGGGCGGAAACATTCAGTACTTC CASSETGGGNIQYF TRBJ2-4 TRBV7-9 TRBD1 NA 14
TGTGCCAGCAGCCCCGGGGTTCTGGGTGTGGAGACCCAGTACTTC CASSPGVLGVETQYF TRBJ2-5 TRBV11-2 NA few 15
TGCGCCAGCAGCTTGGGGGGGGGATCAGACACCTACAATGAGCAGTTCTTC CASSLGGGSDTYNEQFF TRBJ2-1 TRBV5-1 TRBD2 once 17
TGTGCCAGCAGTCAGGGGGCGGCCGCATCACAAGAGACCCAGTACTTC CASSQGAAASQETQYF TRBJ2-5 TRBV6-6 TRBD1 NA 16
TGTGCCAGCAGTTCAGGACAGGTCAGCGAGCAGTACTTC CASSSGQVSEQYF TRBJ2-7 TRBV6-6 TRBD1 few 13
TGTGCCAGCAGTCCGGGGGGTGAAAAAGAGACCCAGTACTTC CASSPGGEKETQYF TRBJ2-5 TRBV11-2 TRBD2 few 14
TGTGCCAGCAGCTGGGACAGAAATCAGCCCCAGCATTTT CASSWDRNQPQHF TRBJ1-5 TRBV10-3 TRBD1 NA 13
TGTGCCAGCAGCCCCCGGCAGGAATACCTCTATGGCTACACCTTC CASSPRQEYLYGYTF TRBJ1-2 TRBV7-9 NA NA 15
TGTGCCAGCAGCTTGGGTAGCGGGAGGGCCAGGGGTGAGCAGTTCTTC CASSLGSGRARGEQFF TRBJ2-1 TRBV5-4 TRBD2 few 16
TGTGCCAGCAGCTCCCGGACAGGGCAAGAGACCCAGTACTTC CASSSRTGQETQYF TRBJ2-5 TRBV7-2 TRBD1 many 14
TGTGCCAGCTCACCAGCAGCGGGAGGGGAATACGAGCAGTACTTC CASSPAAGGEYEQYF TRBJ2-7 TRBV18 TRBD2 few 15
TGTGCCAGCAGCCGTCCTAGCGGGGGTCCCCAAGAGACCCAGTACTTC CASSRPSGGPQETQYF TRBJ2-5 TRBV5-4 TRBD2 few 16
TGTGCCAGCCAACCCAGCGGGGTGGTGAACACTGAAGCTTTCTTT CASQPSGVVNTEAFF TRBJ1-1 TRBV18 NA many 15
TGTGCCATCAGTGAGCCGGGGGGACAGGGGACAGATACGCAGTATTTT CAISEPGGQGTDTQYF TRBJ2-3 TRBV10-3 TRBD1 NA 16
TGTGCCAGCACCCGTCCAGGTTACAATGAGCAGTTCTTC CASTRPGYNEQFF TRBJ2-1 TRBV28 NA few 13
TGCGCCAGCAGCGTGCAGACGGGGATGAACACTGAAGCTTTCTTT CASSVQTGMNTEAFF TRBJ1-1 TRBV5-1 NA NA 15
TGTGCCAGCTCACCAATGGGCAGGGGCGTTACGAACACTGAAGCTTTCTTT CASSPMGRGVTNTEAFF TRBJ1-1 TRBV18 NA few 17
TGTGCCAGCAGCCTGGGCGCTGGCGCCTACGAGCAGTACTTC CASSLGAGAYEQYF TRBJ2-7 TRBV7-2 NA few 14
TGCGCCAGCTGGAGCAATGAGCAGTTCTTC CASWSNEQFF TRBJ2-1 TRBV10-1 NA NA 10
TGTGCCAGCGCCCGGGGGGACACCTATGGCTACACCTTC CASARGDTYGYTF TRBJ1-2 TRBV7-9 NA NA 13
TGTGCCAGCAGCTTAACTAGCGAAGCTGCGCAGTATTTT CASSLTSEAAQYF TRBJ2-3 TRBV7-2 TRBD2 NA 13
TGCGCCAGCAGCTTGGCCGGGGCAGGGGGCGGTGGCTACACCTTC CASSLAGAGGGGYTF TRBJ1-2 TRBV5-1 TRBD1 few 15
TGTGCCACCTCGGGGGACAGGACAACGCAAGAGACCCAGTACTTC CATSGDRTTQETQYF TRBJ2-5 TRBV21-1 NA NA 15
TGTGCCAGTAGCCGTCTATCGGGAGCCGCCTCCTACGAGCAGTACTTC CASSRLSGAASYEQYF TRBJ2-7 TRBV19 NA NA 16
TGTGCCAGCAGTTACACTCAGGGGCAAAACTATGGCTACACCTTC CASSYTQGQNYGYTF TRBJ1-2 TRBV6-5 NA NA 15
TGTGCCAGCAGCTTACGGAGATCCATCTACAATGAGCAGTTCTTC CASSLRRSIYNEQFF TRBJ2-1 TRBV7-2 NA NA 15
TGCGCCAGCAGCAGAGCCCCCCGGGGAGCCACCGGGGAGCTGTTTTTT CASSRAPRGATGELFF TRBJ2-2 TRBV4-3 NA NA 16
TGTGCCAGCAGCAAAACTAGCGGGAGGGTTGACGAGCAGTACTTC CASSKTSGRVDEQYF TRBJ2-7 TRBV5-4 TRBD2 few 15
TGTGCCAGCAGCTCACAGGGTAAAAGTTCACCCCTCCACTTT CASSSQGKSSPLHF TRBJ1-6 TRBV7-8 NA NA 14
TGTGCCAGCAGCTCCGGACTAGCGGGACAAGAGACCCAGTACTTC CASSSGLAGQETQYF TRBJ2-5 TRBV7-2 TRBD2 NA 15
TGTGCCAGCAGCCAAGGACAACGTGATACGCAGTATTTT CASSQGQRDTQYF TRBJ2-3 TRBV4-2 NA NA 13
TGTGCCTGGAGGAGGGGGATAAGGACTGAAGCTTTCTTT CAWRRGIRTEAFF TRBJ1-1 TRBV30 NA NA 13